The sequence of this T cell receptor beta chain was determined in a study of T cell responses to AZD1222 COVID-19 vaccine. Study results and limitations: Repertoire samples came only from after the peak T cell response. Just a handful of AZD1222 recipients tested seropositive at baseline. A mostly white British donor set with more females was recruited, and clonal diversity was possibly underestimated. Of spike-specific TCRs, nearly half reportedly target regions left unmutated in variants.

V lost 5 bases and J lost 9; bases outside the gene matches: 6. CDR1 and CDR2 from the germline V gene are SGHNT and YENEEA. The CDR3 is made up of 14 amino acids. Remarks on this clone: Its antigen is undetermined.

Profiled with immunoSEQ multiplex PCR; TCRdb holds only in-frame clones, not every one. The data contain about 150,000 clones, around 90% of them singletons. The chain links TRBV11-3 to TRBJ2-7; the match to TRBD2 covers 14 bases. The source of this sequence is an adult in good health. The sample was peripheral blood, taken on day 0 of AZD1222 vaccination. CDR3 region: CASSKSGTSGGQYF. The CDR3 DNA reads TGTGCCAGCAGCAAATCAGGGACTAGCGGGGGGCAGTACTTC.